The present TCR beta chain was sequenced within a study of T cell repertoires in cytomegalovirus infection. Study conclusions and caveats: HLA-C-restricted CMV-specific TCR beta clonotypes prevailed in the ex vivo response.

TCRdb used MiXCR to reprocess the reads, holding one entry per CDR3 protein. The sample has 630,000 or so distinct CDR3 sequences; 20% to 25% are singletons. The junction had 11 bases not matched to a gene; V was cut back by 3 bases and J by 9 bases. Looked up from germline, CDR1 is MDHEN and CDR2 is SYDVKM. There are 15 residues in the CDR3. Details on this clonotype: Antigen specificity is unknown.

Sequencing was performed on CD8+ T cells from PBMCs. The TCR originated in a human donor in good health (CMV status not recorded). Some clones in this sample may be carry-over from other donors' samples. The chain has TRBV28 and TRBJ2-1, with 7 bases fitting TRBD1. CDR3 amino acids: CASSFSWDSLSEQFF. CDR3 in DNA: TGTGCCAGCAGTTTTTCCTGGGACAGCCTTAGTGAGCAGTTCTTC.